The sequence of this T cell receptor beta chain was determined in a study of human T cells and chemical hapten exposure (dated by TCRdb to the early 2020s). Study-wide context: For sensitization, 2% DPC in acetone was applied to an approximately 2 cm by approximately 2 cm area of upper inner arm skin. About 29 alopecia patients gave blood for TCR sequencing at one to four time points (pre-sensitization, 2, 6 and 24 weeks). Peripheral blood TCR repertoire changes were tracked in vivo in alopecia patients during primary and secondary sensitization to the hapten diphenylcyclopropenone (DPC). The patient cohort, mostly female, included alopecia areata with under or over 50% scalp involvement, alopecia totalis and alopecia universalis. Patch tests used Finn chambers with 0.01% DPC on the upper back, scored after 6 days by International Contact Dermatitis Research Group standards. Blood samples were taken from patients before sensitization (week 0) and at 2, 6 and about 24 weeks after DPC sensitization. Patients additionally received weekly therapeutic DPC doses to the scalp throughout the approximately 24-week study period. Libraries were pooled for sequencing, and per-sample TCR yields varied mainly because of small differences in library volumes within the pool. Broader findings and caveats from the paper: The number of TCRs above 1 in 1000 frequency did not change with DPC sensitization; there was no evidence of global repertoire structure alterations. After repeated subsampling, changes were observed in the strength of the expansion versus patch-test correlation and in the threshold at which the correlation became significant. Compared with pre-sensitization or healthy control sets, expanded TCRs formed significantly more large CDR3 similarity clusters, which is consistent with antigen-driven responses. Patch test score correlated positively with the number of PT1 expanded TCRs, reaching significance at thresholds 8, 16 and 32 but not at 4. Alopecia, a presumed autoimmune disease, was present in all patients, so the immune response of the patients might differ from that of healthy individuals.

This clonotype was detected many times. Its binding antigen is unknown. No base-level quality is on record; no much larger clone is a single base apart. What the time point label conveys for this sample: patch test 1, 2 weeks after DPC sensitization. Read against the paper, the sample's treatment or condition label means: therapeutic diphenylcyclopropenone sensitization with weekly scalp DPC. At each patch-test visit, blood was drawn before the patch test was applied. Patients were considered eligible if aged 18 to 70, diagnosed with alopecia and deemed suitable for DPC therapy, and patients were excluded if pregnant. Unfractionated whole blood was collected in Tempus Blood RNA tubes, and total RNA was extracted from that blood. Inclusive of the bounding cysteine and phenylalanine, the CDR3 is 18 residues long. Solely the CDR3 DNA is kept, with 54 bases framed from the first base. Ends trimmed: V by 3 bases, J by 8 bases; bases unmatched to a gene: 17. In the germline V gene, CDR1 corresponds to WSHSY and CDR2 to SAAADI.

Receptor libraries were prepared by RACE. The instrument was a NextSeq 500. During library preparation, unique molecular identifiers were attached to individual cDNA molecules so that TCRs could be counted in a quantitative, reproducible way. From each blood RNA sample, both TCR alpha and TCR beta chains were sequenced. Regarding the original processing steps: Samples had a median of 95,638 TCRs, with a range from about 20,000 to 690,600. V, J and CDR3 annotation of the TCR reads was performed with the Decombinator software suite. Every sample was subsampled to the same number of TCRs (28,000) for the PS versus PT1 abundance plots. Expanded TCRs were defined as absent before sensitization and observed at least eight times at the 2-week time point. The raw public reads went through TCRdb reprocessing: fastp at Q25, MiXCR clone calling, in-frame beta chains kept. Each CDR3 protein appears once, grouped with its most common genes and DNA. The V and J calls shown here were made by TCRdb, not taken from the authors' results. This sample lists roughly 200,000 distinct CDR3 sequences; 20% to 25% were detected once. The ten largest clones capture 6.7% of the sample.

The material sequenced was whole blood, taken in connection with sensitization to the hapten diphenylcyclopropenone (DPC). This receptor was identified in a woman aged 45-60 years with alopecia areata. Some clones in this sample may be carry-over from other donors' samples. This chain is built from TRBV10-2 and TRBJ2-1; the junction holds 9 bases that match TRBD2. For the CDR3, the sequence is CASSDPRRAGGPVDEQFF. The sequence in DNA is TGCGCCAGCAGTGATCCCCGTAGGGCGGGAGGGCCTGTCGATGAGCAGTTCTTC.